A selection of T cell receptor beta chains follows, all from one sample in a study of metastatic and nonmetastatic thyroid tumors. TCRdb re-called clones via MiXCR from the PCR reads. The sample consists of 30,000 to 35,000 clones, roughly 20% of them appearing once. Sequencing was performed on tumor tissue. The receptor source for this set is a male donor with papillary thyroid cancer or a benign thyroid nodule (not recorded which). Some clones in this sample may be carry-over from other donors' samples. The CDR3 runs from the conserved cysteine through the conserved F or W. The D gene is left open where the match is weak. Clone sizes are given selectively: once, few, many, or a class where the clone is expanded.

-,14,TRBV4-3,TRBJ2-2,many,TGCGCCAGCAGCCCCCGACAGTACACCGGGGAGCTGTTTTTT,CASSPRQYTGELFF
-,13,TRBV29-1,TRBJ2-3,many,TGCAGTATGACTCGACAGAGCACAGATACGCAGTATTTT,CSMTRQSTDTQYF
-,12,TRBV4-2,TRBJ2-7,once,TGTGCCAGCAGCCAAGGAGGCTACGAGCAGTACTTC,CASSQGGYEQYF
-,15,TRBV7-2,TRBJ2-3,many,TGTGCCAGCAGCCCGCCCGGGCTATACCCGGATACGCAGTATTTT,CASSPPGLYPDTQYF
-,15,TRBV28,TRBJ2-7,medium-sized,TGTGCCAGCACCGCACCCCAGGGGGGGTCCTACGAGCAGTACTTC,CASTAPQGGSYEQYF
-,13,TRBV11-2,TRBJ2-3,-,TGTGCCAGCAGCTCGCGATCGGACGCTACTCAGTATTTT,CASSSRSDATQYF
TRBD1,13,TRBV18,TRBJ2-7,many,TGTGCCAGCTCACGCTTACAGGGGCGCGAGCAGTACTTC,CASSRLQGREQYF
-,12,TRBV20-1,TRBJ2-7,-,TGCAGTGGAAGGACAGAGACCTACGAGCAGTACTTC,CSGRTETYEQYF
-,14,TRBV9,TRBJ1-5,-,TGTGCCAGCAGTCCCGCCAGGGTAGGTCAGCCCCAGCATTTT,CASSPARVGQPQHF
-,14,TRBV9,TRBJ2-7,-,TGTGCCAGCAGCTCCCGGGACGGTCAATACGAGCAGTACTTC,CASSSRDGQYEQYF
-,17,TRBV3-1,TRBJ2-7,many,TGTGCCAGCAGCCCGCACCCGGGGACACTCCTTAACTACGAGCAGTACTTC,CASSPHPGTLLNYEQYF
-,16,TRBV20-1,TRBJ1-2,-,TGCAGTGCTAGAGATCCCTTGCAGGCCATGCTCTATGGCTACACCTTC,CSARDPLQAMLYGYTF
-,14,TRBV19,TRBJ2-7,many,TGTGCCAGTAGTATTCGGCACAACTCCTACGAGCAGTACTTC,CASSIRHNSYEQYF
TRBD1,16,TRBV28,TRBJ1-2,few,TGTGCCAGCAGAGCTAACTGGTGGACAGGCAACTATGGCTACACCTTC,CASRANWWTGNYGYTF
-,10,TRBV2,TRBJ2-1,many,TGTGCCAGCACTTACAATGAGCAGTTCTTC,CASTYNEQFF